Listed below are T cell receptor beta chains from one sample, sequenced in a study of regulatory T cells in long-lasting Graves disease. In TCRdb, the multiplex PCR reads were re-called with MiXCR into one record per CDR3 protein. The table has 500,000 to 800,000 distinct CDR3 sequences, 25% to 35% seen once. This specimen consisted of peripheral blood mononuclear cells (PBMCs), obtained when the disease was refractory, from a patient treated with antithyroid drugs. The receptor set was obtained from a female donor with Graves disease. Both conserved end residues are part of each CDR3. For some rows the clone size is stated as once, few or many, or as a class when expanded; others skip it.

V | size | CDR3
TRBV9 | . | CASSVGTGSSGANVLTF
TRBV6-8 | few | CASSYDDRGHKGGETQYF
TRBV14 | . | CASSQDPKGRTEAFF
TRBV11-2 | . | CASSSVRENTDTQYF
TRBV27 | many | CASRGRSVRDKGYTF
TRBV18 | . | CASSPKTGVDGYTF
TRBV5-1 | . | CASTESGYGYTF
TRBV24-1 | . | CATSDPGRFYGYTF
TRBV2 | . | CASRIRGDTEAFF
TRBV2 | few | CASSVISGAKNIQYF
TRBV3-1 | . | CASSQTAGEETQYF
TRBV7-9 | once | CASTNRPTSSYNEQFF
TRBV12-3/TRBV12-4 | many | CASSLGTGQRAFF
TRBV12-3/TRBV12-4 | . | CASSLVEGISNSGANVLTF
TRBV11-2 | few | CASSSPSRSYEQYF
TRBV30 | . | CAWKGDVGYTF
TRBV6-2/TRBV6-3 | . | CASSYDPQGYEQYF
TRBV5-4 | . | CASSLGSGGYTEAFF
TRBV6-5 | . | CASSYSQAGNNSPLHF
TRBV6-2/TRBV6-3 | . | CASRDGYSNQPQHF
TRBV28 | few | CASRPRIQIGKLFF
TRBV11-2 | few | CASSLNRAVYSPLHF
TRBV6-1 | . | CASRTAGTGGDGYTF
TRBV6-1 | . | CASGDPAGGYTF
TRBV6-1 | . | CASSLGQGNSWSNQPQHF
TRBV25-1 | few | CASSAPGQGITYGYTF
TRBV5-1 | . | CASSWRTGNTEAFF